The subject of this entry is one TCR beta chain. Its antigen is undetermined. From the RT-PCR reads, TCRdb called clonotypes with MiXCR, one entry per CDR3 protein. Of roughly 550,000 distinct CDR3 sequences in the sample, around a quarter were seen once. The germline gives CDR1 MNHEY, CDR2 SVGAGI. The germline V and J ends were trimmed by 2 bases and 1 base, with 12 bases remaining between them. This CDR3 has 15 amino acids. These data are taken from a study of response to subunit inactivated influenza vaccine. General study results and limits: Every seasonal influenza vaccination brings in few new T cells, the authors suggested.

The same sample was also studied in work on T cells expressing NK-cell markers. This second report adds: Researchers built TCR beta cDNA using 5'RACE template switching with UMIs. TCR beta repertoires came from sorted CD3+CD56+NKG2C+, CD3+CD56+NKG2C- and CD3+CD56-NKG2C+ T cells. HCMV seropositivity marked most of the eight sequenced donors; one was seronegative. Once again these clonotypes came out on top in the CD3+CD56-NKG2C+ fraction of several donors.

Sequences were derived from CD4+ T cells sorted from PBMCs, sampled 11 to 12 days after vaccination. The J gene is TRBJ2-7, the V gene TRBV6-5; D ambiguous. This sequence originates from a man aged 50 to 59 who received an inactivated influenza vaccine. The CDR3 coding sequence is TGTGCCAGCAGTTACCAAGGACGGCGTTCCTACGAGCAGTACTTC. Its protein product is CASSYQGRRSYEQYF.